Below, 19 T cell receptor beta chains from the same sample are listed, as sequenced in a study of shared clonotypes between healthy human individuals. Sequencing used immunoSEQ multiplex PCR; TCRdb keeps in-frame clones, though not all of them. The sample records a few million clones, more than 85% being singletons. Input material: naive CD4+ T cells from PBMCs. The subset is: CD45RA+ positively selected. The origin of the receptors is a man younger than 35 in good health. Some clones in this sample may be carry-over from other donors' samples.

V is TRBV6-5 and J is TRBJ1-1; 7 bases fit TRBD1. Trimming cost V 5 bases and J 9 bases; bases outside gene matches: 9. The CDR3 extends over 13 amino acids. Germline V gene data show CDR1 as MNHEY and CDR2 as SVGAGI. DNA of the CDR3: TGTGCCAGCAGTACCGTAGGGGGCCTAAAAGCTTTCTTT. This translates into CASSTVGGLKAFF.

The chain employs TRBV5-1 and TRBJ2-1; 8 nucleotides match TRBD2. After removal of 2 bases from V and 1 base from J, the junction contained 8 bases not matched to a gene. The CDR3 loop spans 17 amino acids. Germline V lookup: CDR1 SGHRS, CDR2 YFSETQ. The CDR3 region is CASSLGAGDSSYNEQFF. CDR3 bases: TGCGCCAGCAGCTTAGGAGCGGGGGATTCGTCCTACAATGAGCAGTTCTTC.

The chain uses TRBV7-8 and TRBJ2-1; 7 bases agree with TRBD2. Losses at the gene ends were 5 bases for V and 0 bases for J; bases not matched to a gene: 4. The CDR3 covers 15 residues. Germline V CDR1 and CDR2: SGHVS, FQNEAQ. CDR3 nucleotide sequence: TGTGCCAGCAGCCCCATAGCGGGCTCCTACAATGAGCAGTTCTTC. Translated, it gives CASSPIAGSYNEQFF.

The J gene is TRBJ1-2, the V gene TRBV28; D ambiguous. The CDR3 is 14 amino acids. V was shortened by 6 bases and J by 6 bases, with 17 bases between the two germline ends. Germline CDR1 MDHEN, CDR2 SYDVKM. Written as DNA, the CDR3 is TGTGCCAGCAGCAAAACGGTAGATCCGAATGGCTACACCTTC. This codes for CASSKTVDPNGYTF.

V and J are TRBV5-1 and TRBJ2-7; tentatively, D is TRBD1 (5 bases). CDR1 is SGHRS and CDR2 is YFSETQ in the germline V gene. The CDR3 covers 14 residues. Trimming took off 5 bases at V and 4 bases at J, with 16 bases between the two ends. CDR3 amino acids: CASRQSHSGYEQYF. The CDR3 DNA reads TGCGCCAGCAGACAGTCCCATTCAGGGTACGAGCAGTACTTC.

V is TRBV11-2 and J is TRBJ2-7; 11 bases are a match to TRBD2. This CDR3 region has 15 residues. CDR1 is SGHAT and CDR2 is FQNNGV in the germline V gene. V dropped 8 bases and J dropped 3; count of bases not matched to a gene: 9. The CDR3 nucleotides read TGTGCCAGCCGCGCTACTAGCGGGAGTTTCTACGAGCAGTACTTC. It yields the protein CASRATSGSFYEQYF. Filled out from reference TRBV11-2 and TRBJ2-7, the complete variable domain reads EAGVAQSPRYKIIEKRQSVAFWCNPISGHATLYWYQQILGQGPKLLIQFQNNGVVDDSQLPKDRFSAERLKGVDSTLKIQPAKLEDSAVYLCASRATSGSFYEQYFGPGTRLTVT.

The chain couples TRBV30 to TRBJ1-2; no firm D call. V was pared by 5 bases and J by 5 bases, with 6 bases between. The CDR3 is 10 residues long. Germline loops: CDR1 GTSNPN, CDR2 SVGIG (reference sequence). CDR3 amino acids: CAWGKYGYTF. DNA for the CDR3: TGTGCCTGGGGCAAGTATGGCTACACCTTC. The full variable domain, with the rest looked up from reference TRBV30 and TRBJ1-2, is SQTIHQWPATLVQPVGSPLSLECTVEGTSNPNLYWYRQAAGRGLQLLFYSVGIGQISSEVPQNLSASRPQDRQFILSSKKLLLSDSGFYLCAWGKYGYTFGSGTRLTVV.

J is TRBJ1-4 and V is TRBV5-1, with D possibly matching TRBD1 (5 bases). The CDR3 loop spans 19 amino acids. Germline V gene lookup returns CDR1 SGHRS and CDR2 YFSETQ. Deletions cut 0 bases from V and 0 bases from J, with 18 bases between. The CDR3 sequence is CASSLVFVGGGATNEKLFF. CDR3 nucleotides: TGCGCCAGCAGCTTGGTTTTTGTTGGTGGGGGAGCAACTAATGAAAAACTGTTTTTT.

As to this clone: Other nucleotide sequences in the sample specify the same CDR3. The chain links TRBV5-6 to TRBJ2-5; perhaps D is TRBD1 or TRBD2 (5 bases each). Germline CDR1 is SGHDT and CDR2 is YYEEEE. V dropped 4 bases and J dropped 2 bases, with 12 bases sitting between them. The CDR3 is 14 amino acids. CDR3 protein: CASSRGTAQETQYF. The DNA for the CDR3 is TGTGCCAGCAGCCGTGGGACGGCTCAAGAGACCCAGTACTTC.

The CDR3 DNA is TGTGCCAGCAGTGACGGGGGGCGCGGCTATGGCTACACCTTC. Amino acid sequence: CASSDGGRGYGYTF. The chain employs TRBV6-1 and TRBJ1-2; a weak D match, TRBD1 (6 bases). The ends were cut back, 3 bases at V and 4 bases at J, with 12 bases in the middle. This CDR3 has 14 residues. Germline CDR1 MNHNS, CDR2 SASEGT.

A remark on this clone: The identical CDR3 is also encoded by other nucleotide sequences in the sample. The DNA of the CDR3 is TGTGCCAGCAGTGAAAGAGGGAATGGCTACACCTTC. It codes for CASSERGNGYTF. The chain uses TRBV6-1 and TRBJ1-2; D unresolved. CDR3 length equals 12 residues. The ends were cut back, 2 bases at V and 6 bases at J, with 7 bases in the middle. Germline values: CDR1 MNHNS, CDR2 SASEGT.

V gene TRBV30 combines with J gene TRBJ1-2; 7 bases match TRBD1. Looked up from germline, CDR1 is GTSNPN and CDR2 is SVGIG (reference sequence). This CDR3 is 16 amino acids long. With 0 bases clipped from V and 4 bases from J, the junction kept 11 bases outside the gene matches. The chain's CDR3 is CAWSVGDYPGGYGYTF. CDR3 bases: TGTGCCTGGAGTGTAGGAGATTACCCAGGGGGCTATGGCTACACCTTC.

The chain carries TRBV9 and TRBJ2-3, with 10 bases fitting TRBD2. Germline V gene data show CDR1 as SGDLS and CDR2 as YYNGEE. V was pared by 4 bases and J by 2 bases, with 7 bases of the junction left unmatched. The CDR3 consists of 16 residues. CDR3 sequence: CASSQAGGMVTDTQYF. CDR3 DNA sequence: TGTGCCAGCAGCCAAGCGGGAGGGATGGTCACAGATACGCAGTATTTT.

The chain carries TRBV27 and TRBJ2-2; maybe TRBD2 (5 bases). CDR3 length: 14 amino acids. Germline values: CDR1 MNHEY, CDR2 SMNVEV (reference sequence). Trimming left V 5 bases short and J 4 bases short, with 11 bases between. The CDR3 reads CASSIRRGTGELFF. In DNA, the CDR3 is TGTGCCAGCAGTATTCGACGGGGCACCGGGGAGCTGTTTTTT.

As to this clone: The same CDR3 is also encoded by other DNA sequences in this sample. The chain uses TRBV7-3 and TRBJ2-7, with D possibly being TRBD2 (5 bases). Germline values: CDR1 SGHTA, CDR2 FQGTGA. The CDR3 has 13 residues. The germline V and J ends were trimmed by 2 bases and 2 bases, with 7 bases remaining between them. CDR3 residues: CASSLAGTYEQYF. The CDR3 DNA sequence: TGTGCCAGCAGCTTAGCCGGGACCTACGAGCAGTACTTC.

This clone has a single count. This chain joins TRBV27 and TRBJ1-2; no firm D call. CDR3 size: 17 residues. V lost 4 bases to trimming and J lost 0 bases, with 18 bases between them. Germline CDR1 MNHEY, CDR2 SMNVEV (reference sequence). The CDR3 loop reads CASSSREYRLSNYGYTF. CDR3 bases: TGTGCCAGCAGTTCCCGGGAGTACCGACTTTCTAACTATGGCTACACCTTC.

The V and J genes are TRBV7-3 and TRBJ2-7; D gene uncertain. The CDR3 covers 14 residues. V dropped 6 bases and J dropped 5 bases, with 17 bases sitting between them. Germline V gene lookup returns CDR1 SGHTA and CDR2 FQGTGA. The CDR3 DNA reads as TGTGCCAGCAGTCGCCGTGAGGAAGGGCACGAGCAGTACTTC. This codes for CASSRREEGHEQYF.

In this sample, this clone turned up once. V gene TRBV7-2 combines with J gene TRBJ2-3; 11 bases are a match to TRBD2. The CDR3 runs to 17 residues. Germline V gene sequence: CDR1 SGHTA, CDR2 FQGNSA. The ends lost 5 bases at V and 2 bases at J; junction bases unmatched: 9. The CDR3 reads CASSPGTSGRFTDTQYF. The CDR3 coding sequence is TGTGCCAGCAGCCCGGGGACTAGCGGAAGATTCACAGATACGCAGTATTTT.

This sequence joins TRBV28 and TRBJ2-5; D is possibly TRBD1 or TRBD2 (5 bases each). From germline, CDR1 is MDHEN and CDR2 SYDVKM. The CDR3 covers 13 residues. Trimming pared 3 bases from V and 5 bases from J, leaving 10 bases between. The CDR3 DNA sequence: TGTGCCAGCAGTTTGGGGGAATTGGAGACCCAGTACTTC. Translating it yields CASSLGELETQYF.